The T cell receptor (beta chain) under discussion was sequenced for a study of CD8+CD57+ T cells in acquired aplastic anemia. Overall study: DNA from sorted CD4+ and CD8+ cells averaged roughly 3.2 ug.

This clonotype occurred many times. Antigen unknown. Relative to the germline gene, one junction end is altered; a read error may explain this. Study-wide findings and caveats: No significant difference in CD8+ Simpson's diversity was found between patients and controls. Comparison of patients with controls identified about 27 shared CD8+ CDR3 sequences.

Germline values: CDR1 MGHRA, CDR2 YSYEKL. This CDR3 region has 16 residues. TCR beta VDJ and CDR3 profiles were obtained from a genomic DNA template. Using its own MiXCR run on the reads, TCRdb lists one record per CDR3 protein. Of around 150,000 distinct CDR3 sequences listed, 45% to 55% are singletons. Patients sequenced had flow cytometry evidence of CD8+CD57+ cell expansion. Untreated patients provided the blood samples, with no therapy given before sampling. The source is a human donor with aplastic anemia. Input material: sorted CD4+, CD8+, or CD8+CD57+ T cells (not recorded which) from PBMCs. The V gene is TRBV4-1, the J gene TRBJ2-7, with TRBD1 matching 7 bases. The CDR3 DNA follows: TGCGCCAGCAGCCAAGAGTTAATGGTTTCAGACCGGGACAGCAAGTTC. Its translation is CASSQELMVSDRDSKF.